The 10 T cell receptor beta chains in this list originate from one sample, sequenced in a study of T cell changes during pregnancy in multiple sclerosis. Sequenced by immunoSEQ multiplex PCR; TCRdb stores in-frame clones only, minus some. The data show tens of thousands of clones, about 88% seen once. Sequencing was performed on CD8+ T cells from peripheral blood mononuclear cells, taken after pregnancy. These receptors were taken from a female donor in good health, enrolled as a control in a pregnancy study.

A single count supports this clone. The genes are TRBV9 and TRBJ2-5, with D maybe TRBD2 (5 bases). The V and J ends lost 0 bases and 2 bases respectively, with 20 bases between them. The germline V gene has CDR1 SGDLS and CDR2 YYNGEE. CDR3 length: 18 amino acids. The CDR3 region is CASSVESLHVRGQETQYF. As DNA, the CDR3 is TGTGCCAGCAGCGTAGAGTCCCTTCACGTCCGAGGGCAAGAGACCCAGTACTTC.

CDR3 sequence reads: CASSLSGLEGPDTQYF. Written as DNA, the CDR3 is TGTGCCAGCAGCTTGTCGGGACTAGAGGGCCCAGATACGCAGTATTTT. This chain uses TRBV5-6 with TRBJ2-3, with 8 bases fitting TRBD2. The CDR3 has 16 residues. The germline V gene has CDR1 SGHDT and CDR2 YYEEEE. J lost 4 bases, V lost 1 base, and 8 bases had no gene match.

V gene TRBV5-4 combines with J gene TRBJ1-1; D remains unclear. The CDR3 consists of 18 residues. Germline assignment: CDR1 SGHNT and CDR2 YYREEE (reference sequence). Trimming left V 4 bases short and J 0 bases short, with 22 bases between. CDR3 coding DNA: TGTGCCAGCAGCCCACTAATACTGCGTTCCGTAATGAACACTGAAGCTTTCTTT. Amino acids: CASSPLILRSVMNTEAFF.

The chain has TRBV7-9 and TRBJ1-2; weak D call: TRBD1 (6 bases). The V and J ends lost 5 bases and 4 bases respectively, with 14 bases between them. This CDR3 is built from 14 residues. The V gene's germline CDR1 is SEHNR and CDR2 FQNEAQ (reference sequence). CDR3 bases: TGTGCCAGCAGCCTTCCGGACAGCCTCTATGGCTACACCTTC. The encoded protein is CASSLPDSLYGYTF.

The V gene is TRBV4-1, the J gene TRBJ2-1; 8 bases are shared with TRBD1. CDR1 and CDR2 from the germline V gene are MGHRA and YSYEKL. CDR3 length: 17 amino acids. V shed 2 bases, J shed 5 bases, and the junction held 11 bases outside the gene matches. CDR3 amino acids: CASSQTFGQGGDNEQFF. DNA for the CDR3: TGCGCCAGCAGCCAAACCTTCGGACAGGGTGGGGACAATGAGCAGTTCTTC.

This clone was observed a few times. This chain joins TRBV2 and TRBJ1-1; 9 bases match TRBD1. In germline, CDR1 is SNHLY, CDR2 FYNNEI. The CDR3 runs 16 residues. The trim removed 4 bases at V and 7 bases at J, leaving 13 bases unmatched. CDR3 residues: CASSGGIRRDRVEAFF. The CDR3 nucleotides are TGTGCCAGCAGTGGAGGTATCAGAAGGGACAGGGTTGAAGCTTTCTTT.

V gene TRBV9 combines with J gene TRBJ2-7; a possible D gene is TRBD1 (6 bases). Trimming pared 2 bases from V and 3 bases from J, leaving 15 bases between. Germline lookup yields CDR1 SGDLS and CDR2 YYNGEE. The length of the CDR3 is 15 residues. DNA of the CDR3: TGTGCCAGCAGCGTTCACTACGGGACAAACTACGAGCAGTACTTC. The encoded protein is CASSVHYGTNYEQYF.

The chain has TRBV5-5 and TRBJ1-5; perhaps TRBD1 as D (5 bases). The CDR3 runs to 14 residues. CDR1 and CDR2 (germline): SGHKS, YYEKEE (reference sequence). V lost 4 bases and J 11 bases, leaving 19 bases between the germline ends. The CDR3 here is CASSPEAGIPSQHF. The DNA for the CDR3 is TGTGCCAGCAGCCCGGAAGCAGGGATTCCCTCCCAGCATTTT.

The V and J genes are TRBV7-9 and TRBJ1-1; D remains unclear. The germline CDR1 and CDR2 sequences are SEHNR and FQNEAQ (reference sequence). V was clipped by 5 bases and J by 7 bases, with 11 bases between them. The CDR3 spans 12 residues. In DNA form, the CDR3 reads TGTGCCAGCAGCCCTTCGGGGTATGAAGCTTTCTTT. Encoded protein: CASSPSGYEAFF.

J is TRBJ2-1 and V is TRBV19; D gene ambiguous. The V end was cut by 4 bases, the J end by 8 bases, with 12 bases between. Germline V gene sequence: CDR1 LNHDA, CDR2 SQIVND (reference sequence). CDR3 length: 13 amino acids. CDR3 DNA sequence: TGTGCCAGTAGTACCCGGAGAAAGGATGAGCAGTTCTTC. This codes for CASSTRRKDEQFF.